This TCR beta chain was profiled in a study of cytomegalovirus exposure and HLA in healthy donors. Overall study findings and caveats: Cytomegalovirus association was listed for 150 or so TCR beta chains. A subsequent analysis found that TCR clusters from the first cohort also tended to co-occur in the 90 to 150 validation repertoires, with under 95% of cluster scores above 0.

Method: immunoSEQ multiplex PCR; TCRdb's copy keeps in-frame clones and lacks some. Of under 100,000 clones listed, about 96% were seen once; the top ten hold around 0.78%. About this clone itself: Antigen unknown.

The sequenced material came from PBMCs. The receptor was isolated from a young man in good health and CMV-seronegative.

CDR3 residues: CASSLVSGVQETQYF. The DNA for the CDR3 is TGTGCCAGCAGCTTAGTATCAGGGGTGCAAGAGACCCAGTACTTC. The chain couples TRBV7-9 to TRBJ2-5; weak D call: TRBD1 (6 bases). Germline V gives CDR1 SEHNR, CDR2 FQNEAQ (reference sequence). With 1 base removed from V and 2 bases from J, the gap between germline ends came to 11 bases. CDR3 length: 15 amino acids. Variable domain in full (rest from reference TRBV7-9 and TRBJ2-5): DTGVSQNPRHKITKRGQNVTFRCDPISEHNRLYWYRQTLGQGPEFLTYFQNEAQLEKSRLLSDRFSAERPKGSFSTLEIQRTEQGDSAMYLCASSLVSGVQETQYFGPGTRLLVL.